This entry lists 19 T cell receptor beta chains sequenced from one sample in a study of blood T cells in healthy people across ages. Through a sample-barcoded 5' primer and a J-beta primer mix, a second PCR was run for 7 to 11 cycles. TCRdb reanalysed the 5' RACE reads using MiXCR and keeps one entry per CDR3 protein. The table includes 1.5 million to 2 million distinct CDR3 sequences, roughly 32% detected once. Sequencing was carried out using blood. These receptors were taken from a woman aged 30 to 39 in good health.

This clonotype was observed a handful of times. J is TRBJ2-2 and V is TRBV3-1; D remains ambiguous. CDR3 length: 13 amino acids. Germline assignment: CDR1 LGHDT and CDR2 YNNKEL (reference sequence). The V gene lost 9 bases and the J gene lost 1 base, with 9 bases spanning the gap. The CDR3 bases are TGTGCCAGTAGATTGGAGAACACCGGGGAGCTGTTTTTT. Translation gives CASRLENTGELFF.

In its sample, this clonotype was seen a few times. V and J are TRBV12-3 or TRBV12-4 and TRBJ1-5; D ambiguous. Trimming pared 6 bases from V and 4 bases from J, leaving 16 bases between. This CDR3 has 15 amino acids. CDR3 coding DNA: TGTGCCAGCAGCCCGAATCTAGAAAGGAATCAGCCCCAGCATTTT. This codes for CASSPNLERNQPQHF.

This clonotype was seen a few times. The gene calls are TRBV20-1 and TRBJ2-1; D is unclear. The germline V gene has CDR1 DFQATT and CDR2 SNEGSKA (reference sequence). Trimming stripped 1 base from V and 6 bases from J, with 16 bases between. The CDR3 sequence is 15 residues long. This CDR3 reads CSARAVWAGSNEQFF. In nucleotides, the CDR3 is TGCAGTGCTAGAGCGGTCTGGGCAGGCTCCAATGAGCAGTTCTTC.

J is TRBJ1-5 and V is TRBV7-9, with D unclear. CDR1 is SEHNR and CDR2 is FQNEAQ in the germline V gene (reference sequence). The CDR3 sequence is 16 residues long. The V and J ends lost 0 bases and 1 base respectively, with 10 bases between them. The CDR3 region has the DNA TGTGCCAGCAGCTTAGCGGACGGGATGAGCAATCAGCCCCAGCATTTT. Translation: CASSLADGMSNQPQHF.

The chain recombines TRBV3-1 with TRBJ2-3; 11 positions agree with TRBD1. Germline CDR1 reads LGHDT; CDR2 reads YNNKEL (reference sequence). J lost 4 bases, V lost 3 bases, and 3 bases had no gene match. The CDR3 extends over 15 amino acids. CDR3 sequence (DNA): TGTGCCAGCAGCCACGGACAGGGGGCGCCAGATACGCAGTATTTT. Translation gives CASSHGQGAPDTQYF.

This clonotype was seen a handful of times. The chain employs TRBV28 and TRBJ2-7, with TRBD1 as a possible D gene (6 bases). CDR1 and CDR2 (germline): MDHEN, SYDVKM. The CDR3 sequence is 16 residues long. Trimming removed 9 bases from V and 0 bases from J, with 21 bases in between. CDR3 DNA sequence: TGTGCCAGTCGGAGTACGACAGGCTACTACTCCTACGAGCAGTACTTC. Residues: CASRSTTGYYSYEQYF.

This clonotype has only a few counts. CDR3 loop: CASSAEQGYEQYF. CDR3 bases: TGTGCCAGCAGTGCGGAACAGGGCTACGAGCAGTACTTC. The chain combines TRBV6-4 with TRBJ2-7, with a weak D call TRBD1 (6 bases). With 4 bases removed from V and 3 bases from J, the gap between germline ends came to 10 bases. The CDR3 loop spans 13 amino acids. The germline CDR1 and CDR2 sequences are MRHNA and SNTAGT.

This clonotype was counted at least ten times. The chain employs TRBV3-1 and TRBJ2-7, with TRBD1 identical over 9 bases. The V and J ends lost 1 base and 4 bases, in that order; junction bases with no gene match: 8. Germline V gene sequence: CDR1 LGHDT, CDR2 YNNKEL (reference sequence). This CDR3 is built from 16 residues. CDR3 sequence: CASSQVGGQGLYEQYF. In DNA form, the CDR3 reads TGTGCCAGCAGCCAAGTTGGAGGACAGGGGTTGTACGAGCAGTACTTC.

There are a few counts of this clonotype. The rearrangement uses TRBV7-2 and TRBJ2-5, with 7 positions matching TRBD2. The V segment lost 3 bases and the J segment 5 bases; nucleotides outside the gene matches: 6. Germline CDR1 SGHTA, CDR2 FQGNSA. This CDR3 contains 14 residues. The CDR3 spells CASSFNGGGETQYF. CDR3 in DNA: TGTGCCAGCAGCTTCAACGGGGGAGGGGAGACCCAGTACTTC.

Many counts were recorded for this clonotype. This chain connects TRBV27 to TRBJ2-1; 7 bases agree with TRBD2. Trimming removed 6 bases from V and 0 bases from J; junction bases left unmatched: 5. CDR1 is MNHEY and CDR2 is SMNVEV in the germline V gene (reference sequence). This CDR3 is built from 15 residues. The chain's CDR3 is CASSLSGISYNEQFF. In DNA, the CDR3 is TGTGCCAGCAGCTTAAGCGGGATCTCCTACAATGAGCAGTTCTTC.

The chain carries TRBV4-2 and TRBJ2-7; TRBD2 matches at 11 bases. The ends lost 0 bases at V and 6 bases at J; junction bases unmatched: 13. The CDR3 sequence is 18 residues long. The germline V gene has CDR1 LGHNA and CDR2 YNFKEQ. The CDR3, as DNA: TGTGCCAGCAGCCAAGATTTTACTAGCGGGGGCCGGGCCAGCGAGCAGTACTTC. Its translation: CASSQDFTSGGRASEQYF.

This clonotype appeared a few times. The CDR3 loop reads CASSNRGNYGYTF. The CDR3 bases are TGTGCCAGCAGTAACCGGGGCAACTATGGCTACACCTTC. This chain joins TRBV27 and TRBJ1-2, with D possibly matching TRBD1 (5 bases). The CDR3 has 13 residues. Trimming stripped 5 bases from V and 2 bases from J, with 9 bases between. From germline, CDR1 is MNHEY and CDR2 SMNVEV (reference sequence).

CDR3 loop: CASSNEVTDTQYF. CDR3 sequence (DNA): TGTGCCAGCAGTAACGAGGTCACAGATACGCAGTATTTT. The V gene is TRBV6-1, the J gene TRBJ2-3; D not certain. The germline V and J ends were trimmed by 5 bases and 2 bases, with 8 bases remaining between them. Germline V lookup: CDR1 MNHNS, CDR2 SASEGT. The CDR3 extends over 13 amino acids.

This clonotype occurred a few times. The CDR3 sequence: CSAAGTSGRALDTQYF. The CDR3 DNA reads as TGCAGTGCTGCCGGGACTAGCGGGAGGGCCTTAGATACGCAGTATTTT. The V call is TRBV20-1, the J call TRBJ2-3; 16 bases agree with TRBD2. CDR3 length: 16 residues. The germline CDR1 and CDR2 sequences are DFQATT and SNEGSKA (reference sequence). Germline trimming cut 5 bases from V and 5 bases from J; bases unmatched to any gene: 7.

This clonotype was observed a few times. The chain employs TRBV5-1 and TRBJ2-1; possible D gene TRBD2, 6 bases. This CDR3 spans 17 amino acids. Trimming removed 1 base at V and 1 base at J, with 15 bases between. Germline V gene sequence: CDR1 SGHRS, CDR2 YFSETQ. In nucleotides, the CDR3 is TGCGCCAGCAGCTTGATGGTCGGGGGATTTTCCTACAATGAGCAGTTCTTC. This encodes CASSLMVGGFSYNEQFF.

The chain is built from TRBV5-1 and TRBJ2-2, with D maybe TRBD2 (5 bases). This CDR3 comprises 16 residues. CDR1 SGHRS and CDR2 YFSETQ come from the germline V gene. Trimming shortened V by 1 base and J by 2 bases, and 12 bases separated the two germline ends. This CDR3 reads CASSLIGRTNTGELFF. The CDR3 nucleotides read TGCGCCAGCAGCTTGATTGGCAGGACTAACACCGGGGAGCTGTTTTTT.

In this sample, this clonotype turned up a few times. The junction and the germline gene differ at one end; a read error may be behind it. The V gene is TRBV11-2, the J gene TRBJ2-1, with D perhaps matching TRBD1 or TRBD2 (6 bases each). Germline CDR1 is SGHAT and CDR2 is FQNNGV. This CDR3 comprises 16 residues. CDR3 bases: TGTGCCTGCAGCTTACAGATTAAGGGGGGTCGCAATGAGCAGTTCTTC. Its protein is CACSLQIKGGRNEQFF.

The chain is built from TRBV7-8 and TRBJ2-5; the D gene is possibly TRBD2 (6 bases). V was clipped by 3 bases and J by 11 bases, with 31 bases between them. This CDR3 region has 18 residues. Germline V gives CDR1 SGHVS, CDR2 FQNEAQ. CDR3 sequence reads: CASSFSSGGSLGYNEQYF. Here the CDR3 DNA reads TGTGCCAGCAGCTTCAGTAGCGGAGGATCTTTGGGCTACAATGAGCAGTACTTC.

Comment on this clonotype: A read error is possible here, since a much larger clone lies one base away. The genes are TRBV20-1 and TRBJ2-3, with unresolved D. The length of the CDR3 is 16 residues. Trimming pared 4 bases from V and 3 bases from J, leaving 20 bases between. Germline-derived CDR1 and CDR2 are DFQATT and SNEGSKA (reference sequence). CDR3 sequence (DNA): TGCAGTGCTAACCCCCGGTCCCCCTATCGAACAGATACGCAGTATTTT. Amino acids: CSANPRSPYRTDTQYF.